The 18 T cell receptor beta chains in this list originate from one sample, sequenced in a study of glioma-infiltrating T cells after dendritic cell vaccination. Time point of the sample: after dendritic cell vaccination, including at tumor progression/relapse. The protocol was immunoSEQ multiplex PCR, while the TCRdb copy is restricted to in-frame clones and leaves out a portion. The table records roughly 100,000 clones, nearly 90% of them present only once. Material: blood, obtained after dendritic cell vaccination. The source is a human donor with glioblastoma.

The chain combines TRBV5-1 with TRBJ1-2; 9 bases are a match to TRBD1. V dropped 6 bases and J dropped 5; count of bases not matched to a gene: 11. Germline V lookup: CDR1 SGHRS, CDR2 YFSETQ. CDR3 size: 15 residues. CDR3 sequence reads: CASTTGTGSGYGYTF. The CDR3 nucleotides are TGCGCCAGCACGACCGGGACAGGGTCGGGATATGGCTACACCTTC.

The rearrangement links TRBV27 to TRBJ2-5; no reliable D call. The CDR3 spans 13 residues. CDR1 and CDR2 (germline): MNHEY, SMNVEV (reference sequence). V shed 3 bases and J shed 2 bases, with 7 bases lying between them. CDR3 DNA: TGTGCCAGCAGTTTGCGCCGGCAAGAGACCCAGTACTTC. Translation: CASSLRRQETQYF.

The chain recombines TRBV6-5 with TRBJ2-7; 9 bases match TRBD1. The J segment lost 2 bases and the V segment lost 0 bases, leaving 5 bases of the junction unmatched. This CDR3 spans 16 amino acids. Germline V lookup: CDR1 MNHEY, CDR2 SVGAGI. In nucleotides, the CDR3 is TGTGCCAGCAGTTACTCACCTACAGGGGGCCCCTACGAGCAGTACTTC. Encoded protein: CASSYSPTGGPYEQYF.

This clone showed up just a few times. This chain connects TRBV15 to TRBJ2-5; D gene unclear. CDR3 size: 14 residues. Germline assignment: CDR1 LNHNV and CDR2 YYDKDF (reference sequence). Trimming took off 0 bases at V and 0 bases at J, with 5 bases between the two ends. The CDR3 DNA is TGTGCCACCAGCAGAGATAACTACCAAGAGACCCAGTACTTC. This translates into CATSRDNYQETQYF.

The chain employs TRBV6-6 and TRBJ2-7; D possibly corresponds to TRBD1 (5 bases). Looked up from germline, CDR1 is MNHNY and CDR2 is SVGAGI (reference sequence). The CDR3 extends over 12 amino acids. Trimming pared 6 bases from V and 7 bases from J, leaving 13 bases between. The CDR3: CASSSLSGEQYF. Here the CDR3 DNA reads TGTGCCAGCAGCTCCCTATCAGGGGAGCAGTACTTC.

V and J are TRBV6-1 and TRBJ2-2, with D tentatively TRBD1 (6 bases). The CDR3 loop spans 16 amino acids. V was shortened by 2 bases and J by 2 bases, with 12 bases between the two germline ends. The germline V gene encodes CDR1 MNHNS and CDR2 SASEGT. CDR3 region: CASSESTGINTGELFF. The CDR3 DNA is TGTGCCAGCAGTGAATCCACAGGGATAAACACCGGGGAGCTGTTTTTT.

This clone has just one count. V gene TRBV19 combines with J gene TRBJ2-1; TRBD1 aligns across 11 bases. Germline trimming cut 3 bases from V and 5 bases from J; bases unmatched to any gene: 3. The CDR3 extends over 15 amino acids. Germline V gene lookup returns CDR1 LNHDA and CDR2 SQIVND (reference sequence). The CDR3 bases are TGTGCCAGTAGTATCCGGGACAGGGGGAACAATGAGCAGTTCTTC. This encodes CASSIRDRGNNEQFF.

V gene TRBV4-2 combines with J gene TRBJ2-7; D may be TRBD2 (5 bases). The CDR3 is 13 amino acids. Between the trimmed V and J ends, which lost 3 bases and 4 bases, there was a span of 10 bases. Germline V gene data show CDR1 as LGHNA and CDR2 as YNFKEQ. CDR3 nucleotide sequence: TGTGCCAGCAGCCAGGGGAGACAATACGAGCAGTACTTC. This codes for CASSQGRQYEQYF.

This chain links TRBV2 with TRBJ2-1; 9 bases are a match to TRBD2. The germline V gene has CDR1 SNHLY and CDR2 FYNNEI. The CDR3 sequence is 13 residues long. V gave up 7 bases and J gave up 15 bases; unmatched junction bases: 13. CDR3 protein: CASTASGIVTPFF. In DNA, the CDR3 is TGTGCCAGCACGGCTAGCGGGATTGTTACTCCGTTCTTC.

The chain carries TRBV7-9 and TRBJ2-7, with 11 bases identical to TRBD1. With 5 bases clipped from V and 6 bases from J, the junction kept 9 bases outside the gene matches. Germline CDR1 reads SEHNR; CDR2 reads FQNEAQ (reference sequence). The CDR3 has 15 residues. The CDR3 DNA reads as TGTGCCAGCAGCAACCCCGGGACAGGGGGTATCGAGCAGTACTTC. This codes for CASSNPGTGGIEQYF.

CDR3 sequence reads: CAWSQAASDYNEQFF. The CDR3 coding sequence is TGTGCCTGGAGTCAAGCGGCCTCAGACTACAATGAGCAGTTCTTC. This rearrangement joins TRBV30 to TRBJ2-1; perhaps TRBD2 as D (5 bases). Germline CDR1 reads GTSNPN; CDR2 reads SVGIG (reference sequence). V lost 2 bases and J lost 3, with 14 bases in between. CDR3 length equals 15 residues. The full variable domain, rest sourced from reference TRBV30 and TRBJ2-1, is SQTIHQWPATLVQPVGSPLSLECTVEGTSNPNLYWYRQAAGRGLQLLFYSVGIGQISSEVPQNLSASRPQDRQFILSSKKLLLSDSGFYLCAWSQAASDYNEQFFGPGTRLTVL.

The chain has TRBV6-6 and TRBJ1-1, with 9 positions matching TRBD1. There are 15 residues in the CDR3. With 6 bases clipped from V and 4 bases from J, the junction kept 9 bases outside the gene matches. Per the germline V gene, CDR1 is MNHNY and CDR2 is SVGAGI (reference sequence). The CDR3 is CASSSTGGEVTEAFF. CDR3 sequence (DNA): TGTGCCAGCAGCTCCACAGGGGGCGAAGTCACTGAAGCTTTCTTT.

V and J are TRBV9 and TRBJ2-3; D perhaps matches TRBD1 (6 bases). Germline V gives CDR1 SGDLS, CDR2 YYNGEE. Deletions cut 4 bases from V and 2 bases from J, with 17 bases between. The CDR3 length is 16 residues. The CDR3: CASSPSGTLYTDTQYF. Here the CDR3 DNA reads TGTGCCAGCAGCCCTTCCGGGACACTCTACACAGATACGCAGTATTTT.

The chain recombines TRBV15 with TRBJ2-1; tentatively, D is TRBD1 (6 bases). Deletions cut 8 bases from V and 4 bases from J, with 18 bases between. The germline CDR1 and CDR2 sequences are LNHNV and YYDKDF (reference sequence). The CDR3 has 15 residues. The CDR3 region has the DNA TGTGCCACCGTTCCCGACAGGCGAAATTACAATGAGCAGTTCTTC. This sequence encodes CATVPDRRNYNEQFF.

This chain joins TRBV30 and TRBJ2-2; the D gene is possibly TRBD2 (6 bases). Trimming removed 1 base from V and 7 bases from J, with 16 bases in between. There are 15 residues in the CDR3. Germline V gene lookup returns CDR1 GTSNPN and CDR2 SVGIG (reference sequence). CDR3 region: CAWSDVGGEVGELFF. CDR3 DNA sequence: TGTGCCTGGAGTGATGTCGGGGGAGAGGTCGGGGAGCTGTTTTTT.

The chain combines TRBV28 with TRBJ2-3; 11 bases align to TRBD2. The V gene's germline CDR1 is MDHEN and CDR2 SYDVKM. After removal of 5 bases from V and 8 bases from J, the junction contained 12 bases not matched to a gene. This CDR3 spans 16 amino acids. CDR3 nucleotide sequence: TGTGCCAGCAGTACGACTAGCGGGGTCGCCTTGGGTACGCAGTATTTT. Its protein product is CASSTTSGVALGTQYF.

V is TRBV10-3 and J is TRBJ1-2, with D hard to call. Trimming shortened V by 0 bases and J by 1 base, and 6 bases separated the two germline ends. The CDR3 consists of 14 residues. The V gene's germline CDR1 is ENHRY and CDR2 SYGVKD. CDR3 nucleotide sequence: TGTGCCATCAGTGAGTCGGGCAGTAACTATGGCTACACCTTC. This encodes CAISESGSNYGYTF.

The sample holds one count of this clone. CDR3: CASSARVLGEQYF. Written as DNA, the CDR3 is TGCGCCAGCAGTGCGAGGGTCCTTGGCGAGCAGTACTTC. The chain combines TRBV10-1 with TRBJ2-7, with a weak D call TRBD2 (5 bases). V lost 4 bases and J lost 6, with 13 bases in between. The CDR3 is 13 amino acids. The germline gives CDR1 WNHNN, CDR2 SYGVQD (reference sequence).